This TCR beta chain was identified in a study of control samples from healthy donors and cancer patients. TCRdb's copy holds only in-frame clones and misses some; the assay was immunoSEQ multiplex PCR. The table has around 130,000 clones, roughly 90% seen once; the top ten hold roughly 7.8%. Points on this clone: This sample includes further DNA sequences coding for the same CDR3.

CDR1 is SEHNR and CDR2 is FQNEAQ in the germline V gene (reference sequence). The CDR3 totals 13 residues. V lost 0 bases and J lost 5, with 7 bases in between. The chain couples TRBV7-9 to TRBJ1-1; D gene uncertain. The sequenced material came from blood. This sequence was found in a man between 18 and 35 years old in good health. CDR3: CASSLATNTEAFF. CDR3 nucleotides: TGTGCCAGCAGCTTAGCCACCAATACTGAAGCTTTCTTT.